This T cell receptor beta chain was obtained from a study of T cells in Graves' hyperthyroidism and ophthalmopathy. Regarding the study as a whole: In validation, the model predicted ophthalmopathy. These predictions came a median about 6 months before onset.

The V end was cut by 3 bases, the J end by 3 bases, with 8 bases between. The CDR3 length is 13 residues. CDR1 SGHAT and CDR2 FQDESV come from the germline V gene (reference sequence). Subjects aged 18 to 65 presented with newly diagnosed hyperthyroidism of less than 2 months' duration. Uncontrolled infection, other autoimmune disease, pregnancy or lactation excluded patients. Used for diagnoses were clinical symptoms, serum thyroxine and TRAb, thyroid ultrasound and orbital computed tomography. Researchers amplified the TCR beta CDR3 regions from RNA transcripts. With the HTBI primer set, the TCR CDR3 went through a first round of RT-PCR. TCRdb processed the multiplex PCR reads anew with MiXCR; each CDR3 protein has one entry. The data hold under 400,000 distinct CDR3 sequences, with roughly 15% observed a single time. Turning to this clonotype: Its antigen remains unknown.

The origin of this receptor is a young man with Graves' hyperthyroidism. Sequences were obtained from blood. The gene calls are TRBV11-1 and TRBJ1-2, with D unresolved. The chain's CDR3 is CASSFWGDYGYTF. CDR3 sequence (DNA): TGTGCCAGCAGCTTCTGGGGAGACTATGGCTACACCTTC.